Here is one TCR beta chain with its context. Its antigen is not known. TCRdb keeps only in-frame clones here, not all; method: immunoSEQ multiplex PCR. The table has about 67,000 clones, 70% to 90% seen once. This entry belongs to a study of OX40 agonist ivuxolimab in advanced cancers. Study information: Patients were dosed intravenously with ivuxolimab at 0.01 to 10 mg/kg every 2 weeks. Three patients got partial responses; one had hepatocellular carcinoma and two had cutaneous melanoma.

Study-wide results and caveats: Dosing at 0.1 to 3.0 mg/kg was accompanied by clonal expansion of CD4+ and CD8+ blood T cells by week 6.

The TCR sequence derives from an adult with an advanced solid tumor such as melanoma, head and neck, liver or kidney cancer. Sequenced here: CD4+ or CD8+ T cells sorted from blood, sampled in a trial of the OX40 agonist ivuxolimab.

The chain's CDR3 is CASSPTTGAEYEQYF. The DNA of the CDR3 is TGCGCCAGCAGCCCTACGACAGGGGCAGAGTACGAGCAGTACTTC. J is TRBJ2-7 and V is TRBV5-1; 8 bases are shared with TRBD1. The CDR3 has 15 residues. From germline, CDR1 is SGHRS and CDR2 YFSETQ. V gave up 4 bases and J gave up 4 bases; unmatched junction bases: 10.